The 4 T cell receptor beta chains listed next were all sequenced from one sample in a study of T cell changes during pregnancy in multiple sclerosis. Sequencing used immunoSEQ multiplex PCR; TCRdb keeps in-frame clones, though not all of them. The table lists 70,000 to 95,000 clones, around 93% of them singletons. The sequencing used peripheral blood, collected in the third trimester of pregnancy. The receptors shown here come from a female donor with multiple sclerosis, enrolled in a pregnancy study.

This chain uses TRBV7-8 with TRBJ2-2; 12 positions match TRBD2. Trimming removed 1 base from V and 5 bases from J; junction bases left unmatched: 2. CDR3 length: 16 residues. Germline V gene data show CDR1 as SGHVS and CDR2 as FQNEAQ. The CDR3 DNA is TGTGCCAGCAGCTTAGGGACTAGCGGGAAAACCGGGGAGCTGTTTTTT. Its protein product is CASSLGTSGKTGELFF.

V gene TRBV7-2 combines with J gene TRBJ2-2, with D possibly TRBD1 on 6 matching bases. CDR1 and CDR2 (germline): SGHTA, FQGNSA. V was shortened by 5 bases and J by 4 bases, with 11 bases between the two germline ends. This CDR3 contains 14 residues. This CDR3 is CASSQGRVTGELFF. CDR3 coding DNA: TGTGCCAGCAGCCAGGGGCGAGTCACCGGGGAGCTGTTTTTT.

Here the CDR3 DNA reads TGTGCCAGCAGTGAAGTCTACGGAGCCTACGAGCAGTACTTC. It specifies CASSEVYGAYEQYF. The rearrangement uses TRBV6-1 and TRBJ2-7; the D is unclear. The CDR3 covers 14 residues. Trimming removed 1 base at V and 2 bases at J, with 9 bases between. Germline values: CDR1 MNHNS, CDR2 SASEGT.

This clone was counted once. The rearrangement joins TRBV27 to TRBJ2-3, with unresolved D. The germline gives CDR1 MNHEY, CDR2 SMNVEV (reference sequence). The CDR3 is 13 amino acids. Deletions cut 3 bases from V and 2 bases from J, with 6 bases between. The chain's CDR3 is CASSFGYTDTQYF. CDR3 DNA sequence: TGTGCCAGCAGTTTCGGGTACACAGATACGCAGTATTTT.